Reported below is one T cell receptor beta chain. Antigen: not known. Per the germline V gene, CDR1 is SGHRS and CDR2 is YFSETQ. This CDR3 is 15 amino acids long. The V gene end was trimmed by 4 bases and the J gene end by 3 bases; junction bases not matched to a gene: 6. These data originate in a study of STAT5B mutations in CD4+ large granular lymphocyte leukemia. Findings of the study overall: Main leukemic clonotypes were patient-specific, but roughly 26% appeared at low frequency elsewhere. Compared with healthy controls (2/35), patient top clones favored TRBV06 (8/27). Patient CD4-sorted repertoires stayed more clonal than healthy ones after leukemic-clone removal.

Method: immunoSEQ multiplex PCR; TCRdb's copy keeps in-frame clones and lacks some. The top ten clones hold about 9.8% of a sample with approximately 25,000 clones, 74% of them seen once. The sample comprised CD4+ T cells from blood buffy coats. The V and J genes are TRBV5-1 and TRBJ1-1, with 10 bases matching TRBD1. The receptor was derived from a human donor in good health. CDR3 sequence (DNA): TGCGCCAGCAGCGCTATGACAGGGGGCGACACTGAAGCTTTCTTT. Protein product: CASSAMTGGDTEAFF.